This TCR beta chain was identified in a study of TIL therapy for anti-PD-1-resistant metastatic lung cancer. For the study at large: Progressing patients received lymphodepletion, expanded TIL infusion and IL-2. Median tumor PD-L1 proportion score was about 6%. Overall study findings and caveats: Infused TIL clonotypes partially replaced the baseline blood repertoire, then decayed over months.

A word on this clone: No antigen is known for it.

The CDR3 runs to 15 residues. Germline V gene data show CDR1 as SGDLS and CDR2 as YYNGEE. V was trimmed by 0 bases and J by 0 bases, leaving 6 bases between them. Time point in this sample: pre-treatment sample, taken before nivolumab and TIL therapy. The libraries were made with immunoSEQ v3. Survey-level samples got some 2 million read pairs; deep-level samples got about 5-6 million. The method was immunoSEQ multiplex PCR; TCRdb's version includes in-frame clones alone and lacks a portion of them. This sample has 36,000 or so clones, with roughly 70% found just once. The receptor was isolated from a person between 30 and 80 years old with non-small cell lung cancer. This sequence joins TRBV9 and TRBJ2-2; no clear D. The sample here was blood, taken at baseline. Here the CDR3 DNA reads TGTGCCAGCAGCGTAGTGGGGTCGAACACCGGGGAGCTGTTTTTT. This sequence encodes CASSVVGSNTGELFF.